The 8 T cell receptor beta chains given below trace back to one sample, sequenced in a study of graft-versus-host responses after intestinal transplantation. Clones were sequenced by immunoSEQ multiplex PCR, and TCRdb holds only the in-frame ones, with some missing. The repertoire includes 65,000 to 90,000 clones, approximately 88% of them detected once, and roughly 2.6% sits in the top ten. Their antigens remain unidentified. The sequenced sample was unstimulated CD8+ T cells sorted from spleen or lymph node cells, obtained before intestinal transplant. These receptors came from a human donor who received an intestinal transplant.

The chain joins TRBV4-1 to TRBJ2-2; 8 bases are shared with TRBD1. Per the germline V gene, CDR1 is MGHRA and CDR2 is YSYEKL. The CDR3 totals 16 residues. The V and J ends lost 3 bases and 1 base, in that order; junction bases with no gene match: 4. CDR3 amino acids: CASSQPGTGNTGELFF. The CDR3 coding sequence is TGCGCCAGCAGCCAGCCCGGGACAGGGAACACCGGGGAGCTGTTTTTT.

This chain joins TRBV6-1 and TRBJ2-7, with 10 positions matching TRBD2. This CDR3 contains 15 residues. The germline V gene has CDR1 MNHNS and CDR2 SASEGT. Trimming cost V 5 bases and J 0 bases; bases outside gene matches: 4. The CDR3 DNA sequence: TGTGCCAGCAGTAGGACTAGCGGACCCTCCTACGAGCAGTACTTC. As protein: CASSRTSGPSYEQYF.

This CDR3 reads CASSPGHSGNTIYF. In nucleotides, the CDR3 is TGTGCCAGCAGCCCGGGACATTCTGGAAACACCATATATTTT. The chain couples TRBV13 to TRBJ1-3, with D possibly matching TRBD1 (6 bases). The V end was cut by 5 bases, the J end by 1 base, with 9 bases between. Germline CDR1 is PRHDT and CDR2 is FYEKMQ (reference sequence). The CDR3 consists of 14 residues.

The chain couples TRBV2 to TRBJ2-5; weak D call: TRBD1 (5 bases). CDR3 length equals 14 residues. The V and J ends lost 2 bases and 3 bases respectively, with 10 bases between them. From germline, CDR1 is SNHLY and CDR2 FYNNEI. This chain's CDR3 is CASSETGPEETQYF. DNA for the CDR3: TGTGCCAGCAGTGAAACAGGTCCGGAAGAGACCCAGTACTTC.

The rearrangement links TRBV7-9 to TRBJ2-3; 8 bases fit TRBD1. Per the germline V gene, CDR1 is SEHNR and CDR2 is FQNEAQ (reference sequence). V lost 2 bases to trimming and J lost 6 bases; unmatched junction nucleotides: 4. The CDR3 length is 14 residues. Here the CDR3 DNA reads TGTGCCAGCAGCTTATACAGGGGGTTGGATACGCAGTATTTT. Translated: CASSLYRGLDTQYF.

The genes are TRBV7-9 and TRBJ1-2; D not certain. Germline V gene data show CDR1 as SEHNR and CDR2 as FQNEAQ (reference sequence). Trimming removed 2 bases at V and 8 bases at J, with 9 bases between. The CDR3 is 12 amino acids. CDR3 sequence (DNA): TGTGCCAGCAGCTTATCGGGTAACGGCTACACCTTC. The encoded protein is CASSLSGNGYTF. Drawing the rest from reference TRBV7-9 and TRBJ1-2, the complete variable domain is DTGVSQNPRHKITKRGQNVTFRCDPISEHNRLYWYRQTLGQGPEFLTYFQNEAQLEKSRLLSDRFSAERPKGSFSTLEIQRTEQGDSAMYLCASSLSGNGYTFGSGTRLTVV.

The chain combines TRBV27 with TRBJ2-1, with 9 nucleotides matching TRBD1. Germline CDR1 and CDR2: MNHEY and SMNVEV (reference sequence). The J segment lost 12 bases and the V segment lost 4 bases, leaving 16 bases of the junction unmatched. The CDR3 consists of 16 residues. The CDR3 nucleotides are TGTGCCAGCAGTTCGCCGAGAGGGACAGGGCGCATAGGGCAGTTCTTC. Translated, it gives CASSSPRGTGRIGQFF.

This chain links TRBV2 with TRBJ1-1; D may be TRBD1 (6 bases). Germline V lookup: CDR1 SNHLY, CDR2 FYNNEI. Trimming took off 3 bases at V and 10 bases at J, with 18 bases between the two ends. The CDR3 spans 14 residues. CDR3: CASSDYREKLRAFF. CDR3 DNA sequence: TGTGCCAGCAGTGATTACAGGGAAAAGTTACGAGCTTTCTTT.